The TCR beta chain under discussion was sequenced for a study of blood T cells in healthy people across ages (dated by TCRdb to about 2015). About the investigation overall: In model experiments, template switching captured roughly one uniquely barcoded TCR beta cDNA molecule for every two T cells. Two additional independent replicas of 1 million unique cDNA reads from the same blood draw were analyzed for two donors (one aged 18 to 29 and one aged 80 or older). Using deep sequencing normalized with unique cDNA molecular identifiers, the study measured how TCR beta repertoire diversity changes with age. The donors were split into four age groups: young (average about 15 years), middle-aged (roughly 42), aged (over 55) and long-lived (approximately 80). To avoid experimental bias, donors of different ages were spread randomly across the sequencing lanes.

The CDR1 and CDR2 encoded by the germline V gene are SGHAT and FQNNGV. V ends up 1 base short and J 4 bases short, with an unmatched junction base count of 3. There are 16 amino acids in the CDR3, from cysteine to phenylalanine inclusive. Just the 48-base CDR3 DNA is kept, in frame starting at base 1. As to this clonotype: Its antigen is unknown. No much larger clone is present one base from it, and per-base qualities are unavailable.

The library came from 5' RACE. The sample was run on an Illumina HiSeq 2500. The second PCR ran for about 7 to 11 cycles and used a J-beta primer mix along with a sample-barcoded 5' primer. Each TCR beta cDNA molecule received a unique molecular identifier from a template-switch 5' adaptor carrying 12 random nucleotides. Each sample yielded at least 3 million CDR3-containing paired-end reads. All of the RNA was converted into first-strand cDNA using the Mint cDNA synthesis kit, with a TRBC-specific oligonucleotide serving as the primer. After uracil-DNA glycosylase treatment, a first 18-cycle PCR used universal primers M1SS and BC2_uni_R on all cDNA. In the authors' own workflow: Normalization of each sample was performed by random selection of 1 million high-quality reads, each carrying a distinct molecular identifier. Instead of being binned into consensus sequences, reads that shared molecular identifiers were thrown out. MiTCR, run with a Q25 quality threshold and the strictest error-elimination algorithm, handled CDR3 identification, clonotype clustering and error correction. A nonparametric unseen species model using Euler transformation provided a lower-bound estimate of total TCR beta diversity. The raw public data were reprocessed by TCRdb itself: fastp quality trimming at Q25, MiXCR clonotype calling, in-frame beta chains only. Entries that share a CDR3 protein sequence are merged under the most common genes and DNA. What appears here as the V and J calls and clone size reflects TCRdb's work, not the paper's. The sample records about 1.8 million distinct CDR3 sequences, around 48% of which are singletons. The top ten clonotypes cover around 2.1% of the sample.

Donors were 35 to 40 systemically healthy Caucasian individuals from Russia aged 6 to 90 years. Roughly 11 milliliters of peripheral blood were drawn from each donor into EDTA-treated Vacutainer tubes. Ficoll-Paque density-gradient centrifugation was used to isolate PBMCs, with at least 7 million per sample. Trizol reagent was used to extract total RNA from the PBMCs, yielding at least 6 micrograms per sample. For every donor, an aliquot of PBMCs went through flow cytometry to measure the percentages of naive CD45RAhigh/CD27high T cells. The study at large found these results: Because donor CMV infection status was unknown, age-related changes in expanded clonotypes were potentially confounded. Observed TCR beta diversity per million T cells fell roughly linearly with age, and a significant reduction was already apparent by age roughly 40. Compared with the aged group, more naive CD4+ T cells, fewer expanded clones and increased TCR diversity were shown by the long-lived group, suggesting age selection. Estimates of total diversity based on one million sequenced T cells were considered lower bounds and underestimates. Conclusive comparison of naive and antigen-experienced compartments was prevented by the profiling of bulk unsorted PBMCs. The percentage of naive T cells measured by flow cytometry correlated strongly with observed TCR beta diversity.

This TCR derives from a woman in her 40s in good health. The sequencing sample was made of blood. Recombination connected TRBV11-2 to TRBJ2-2, with TRBD1 identical over 10 junction bases. DNA sequence: TGTGCCAGCAGCTTAGGGCGACAGGGGGCCACCGGGGAGCTGTTTTTT. It specifies CASSLGRQGATGELFF.